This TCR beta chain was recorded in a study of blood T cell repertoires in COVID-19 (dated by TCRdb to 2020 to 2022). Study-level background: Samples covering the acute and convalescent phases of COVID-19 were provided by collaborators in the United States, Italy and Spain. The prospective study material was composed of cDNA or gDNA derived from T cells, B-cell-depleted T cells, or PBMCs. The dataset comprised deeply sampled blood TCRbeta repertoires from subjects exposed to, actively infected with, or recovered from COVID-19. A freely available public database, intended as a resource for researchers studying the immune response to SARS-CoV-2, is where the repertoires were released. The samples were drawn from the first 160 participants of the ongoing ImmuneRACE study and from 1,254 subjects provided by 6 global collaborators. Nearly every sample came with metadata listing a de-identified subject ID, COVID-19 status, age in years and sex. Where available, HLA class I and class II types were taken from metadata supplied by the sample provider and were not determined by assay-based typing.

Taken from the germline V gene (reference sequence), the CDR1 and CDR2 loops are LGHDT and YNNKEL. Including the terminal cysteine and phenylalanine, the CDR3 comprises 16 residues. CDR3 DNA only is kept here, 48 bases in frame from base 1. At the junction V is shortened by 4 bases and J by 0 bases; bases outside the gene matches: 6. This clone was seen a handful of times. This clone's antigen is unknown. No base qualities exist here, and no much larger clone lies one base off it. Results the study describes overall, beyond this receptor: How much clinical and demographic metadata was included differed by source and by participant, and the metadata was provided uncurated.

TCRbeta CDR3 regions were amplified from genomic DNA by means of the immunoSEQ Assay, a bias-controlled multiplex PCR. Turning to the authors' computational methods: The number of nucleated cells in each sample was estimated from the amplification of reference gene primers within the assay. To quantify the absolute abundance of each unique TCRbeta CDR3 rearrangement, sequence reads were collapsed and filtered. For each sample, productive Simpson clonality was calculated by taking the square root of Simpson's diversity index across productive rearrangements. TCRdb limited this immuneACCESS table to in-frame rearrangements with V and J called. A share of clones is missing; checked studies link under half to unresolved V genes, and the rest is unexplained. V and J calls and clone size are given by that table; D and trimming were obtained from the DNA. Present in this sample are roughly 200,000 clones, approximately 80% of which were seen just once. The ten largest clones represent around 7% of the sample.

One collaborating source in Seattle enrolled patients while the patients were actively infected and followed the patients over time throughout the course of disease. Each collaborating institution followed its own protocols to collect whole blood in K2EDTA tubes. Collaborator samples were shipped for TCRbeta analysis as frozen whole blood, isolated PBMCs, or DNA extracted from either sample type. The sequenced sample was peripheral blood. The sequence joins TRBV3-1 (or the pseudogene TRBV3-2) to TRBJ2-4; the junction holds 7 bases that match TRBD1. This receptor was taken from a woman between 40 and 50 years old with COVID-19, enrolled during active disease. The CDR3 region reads CASSLRTGRAKNIQYF. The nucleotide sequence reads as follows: TGTGCCAGCAGCCTTCGGACAGGTAGAGCCAAAAACATTCAGTACTTC.